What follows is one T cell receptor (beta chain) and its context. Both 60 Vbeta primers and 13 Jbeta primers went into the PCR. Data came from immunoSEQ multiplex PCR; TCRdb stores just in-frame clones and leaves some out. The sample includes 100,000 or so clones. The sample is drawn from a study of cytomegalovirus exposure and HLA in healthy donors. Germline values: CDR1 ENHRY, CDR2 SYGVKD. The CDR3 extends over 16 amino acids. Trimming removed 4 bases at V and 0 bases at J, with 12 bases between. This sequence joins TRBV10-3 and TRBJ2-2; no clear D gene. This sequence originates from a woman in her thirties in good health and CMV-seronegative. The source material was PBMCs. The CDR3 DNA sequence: TGTGCCATCAGTGCTCGGCAAGACTCGAACACCGGGGAGCTGTTTTTT. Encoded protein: CAISARQDSNTGELFF.